This T cell receptor beta chain was observed in a study of radiation and T cells in renal cell carcinoma. Turning to the study itself: Nephrectomy followed 15 Gy stereotactic body radiation by 4 weeks.

About this clone itself: What it binds is not known.

Study-wide results and limits: From baseline, blood top tumor clonotypes peaked at 2 weeks post-radiation.

Time point here: blood 2 weeks post-SBRT. Treatment: 15 Gy SBRT to primary tumor, nephrectomy 4 weeks later. The V segment lost 8 bases and the J segment 2 bases; nucleotides outside the gene matches: 4. In germline, CDR1 is SGDLS, CDR2 YYNGEE. CDR3 size: 13 residues. Libraries were prepared by immunoSEQ multiplex PCR; TCRdb keeps only in-frame clonotypes and omits some of them. This table has around 86,000 clones, 80% to 90% appearing once. V usage is TRBV9 and J usage is TRBJ2-7, with 10 bases that match TRBD1. Sample: blood, taken from a patient whose treatment included radiotherapy and nephrectomy. The TCR was taken from a woman between 45 and 60 years old with renal cell carcinoma. The CDR3 DNA reads TGTGCCAGTGGGACAGGGGTAACCTACGAGCAGTACTTC. It yields the protein CASGTGVTYEQYF.